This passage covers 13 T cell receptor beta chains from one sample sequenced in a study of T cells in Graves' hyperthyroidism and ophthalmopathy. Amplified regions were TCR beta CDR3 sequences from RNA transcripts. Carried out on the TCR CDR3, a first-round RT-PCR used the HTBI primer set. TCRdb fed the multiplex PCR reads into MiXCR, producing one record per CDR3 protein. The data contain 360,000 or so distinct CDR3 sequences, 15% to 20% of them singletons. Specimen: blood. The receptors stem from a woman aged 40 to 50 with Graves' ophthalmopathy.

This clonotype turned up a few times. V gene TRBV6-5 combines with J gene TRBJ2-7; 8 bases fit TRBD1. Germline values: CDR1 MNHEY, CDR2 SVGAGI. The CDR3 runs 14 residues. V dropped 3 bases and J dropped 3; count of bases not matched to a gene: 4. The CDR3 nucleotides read TGTGCCAGCAGTTATCGCGGACAGGGCTACGAGCAGTACTTC. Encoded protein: CASSYRGQGYEQYF.

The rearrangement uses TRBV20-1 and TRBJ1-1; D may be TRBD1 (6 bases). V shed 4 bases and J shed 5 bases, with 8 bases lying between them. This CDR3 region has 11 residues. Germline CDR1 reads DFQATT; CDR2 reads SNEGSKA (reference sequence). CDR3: CSAKGQTEAFF. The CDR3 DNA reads TGCAGTGCTAAAGGACAGACTGAAGCTTTCTTT.

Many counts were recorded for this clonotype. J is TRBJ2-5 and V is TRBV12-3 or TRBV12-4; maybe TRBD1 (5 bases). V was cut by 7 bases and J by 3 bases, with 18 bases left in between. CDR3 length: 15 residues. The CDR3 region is CASTRRTRGEETQYF. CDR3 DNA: TGTGCCAGCACCAGAAGGACAAGGGGCGAAGAGACCCAGTACTTC.

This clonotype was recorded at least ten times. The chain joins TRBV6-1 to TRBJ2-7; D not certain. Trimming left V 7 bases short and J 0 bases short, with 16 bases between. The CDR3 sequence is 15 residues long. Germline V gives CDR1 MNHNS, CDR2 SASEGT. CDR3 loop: CASKSGRAGSYEQYF. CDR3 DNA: TGTGCCAGCAAGTCGGGTAGAGCAGGCTCCTACGAGCAGTACTTC.

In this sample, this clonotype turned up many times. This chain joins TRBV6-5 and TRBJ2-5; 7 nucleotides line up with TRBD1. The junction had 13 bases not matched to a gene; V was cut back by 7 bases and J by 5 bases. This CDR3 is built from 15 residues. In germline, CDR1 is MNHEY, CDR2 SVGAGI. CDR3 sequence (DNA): TGTGCCAGCAAAGGAGAAGGGGGCACCAGGGAGACCCAGTACTTC. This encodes CASKGEGGTRETQYF.

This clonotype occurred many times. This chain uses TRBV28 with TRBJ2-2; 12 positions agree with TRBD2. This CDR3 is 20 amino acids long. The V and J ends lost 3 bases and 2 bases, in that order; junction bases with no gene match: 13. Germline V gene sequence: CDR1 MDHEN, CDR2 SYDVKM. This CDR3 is CASSFYPRRLAGANTGELFF. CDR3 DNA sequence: TGTGCCAGCAGTTTTTACCCTAGGAGACTAGCGGGAGCTAACACCGGGGAGCTGTTTTTT. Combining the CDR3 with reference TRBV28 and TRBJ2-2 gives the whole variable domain DVKVTQSSRYLVKRTGEKVFLECVQDMDHENMFWYRQDPGLGLRLIYFSYDVKMKEKGDIPEGYSVSREKKERFSLILESASTNQTSMYLCASSFYPRRLAGANTGELFFGEGSRLTVL.

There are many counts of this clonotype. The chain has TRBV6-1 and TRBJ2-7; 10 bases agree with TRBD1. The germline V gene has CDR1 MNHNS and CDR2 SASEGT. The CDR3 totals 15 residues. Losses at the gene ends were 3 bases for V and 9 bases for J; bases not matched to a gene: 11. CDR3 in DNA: TGTGCCAGCAGTGATGGCCGGGACAGGGGTCGTCGGCAGTACTTC. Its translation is CASSDGRDRGRRQYF.

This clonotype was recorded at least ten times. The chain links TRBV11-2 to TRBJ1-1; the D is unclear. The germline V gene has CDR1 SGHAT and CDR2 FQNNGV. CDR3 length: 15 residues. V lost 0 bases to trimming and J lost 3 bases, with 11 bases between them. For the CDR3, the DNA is TGTGCCAGCAGCTTAGAAGGACGGGAGGACACTGAAGCTTTCTTT. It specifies CASSLEGREDTEAFF.

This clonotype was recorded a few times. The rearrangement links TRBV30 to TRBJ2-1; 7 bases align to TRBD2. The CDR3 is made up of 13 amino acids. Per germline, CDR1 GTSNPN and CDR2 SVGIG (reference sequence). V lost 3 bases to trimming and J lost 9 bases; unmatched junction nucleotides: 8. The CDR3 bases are TGTGCCTGGAGGGCTAGCGGCCGCCGTGAGCAGTTCTTC. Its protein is CAWRASGRREQFF.

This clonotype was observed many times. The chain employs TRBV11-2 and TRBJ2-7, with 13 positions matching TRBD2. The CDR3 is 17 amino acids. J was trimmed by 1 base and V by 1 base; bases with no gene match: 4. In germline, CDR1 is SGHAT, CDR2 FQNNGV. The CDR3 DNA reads TGTGCCAGCAGCTTAGTATCGGGACTAGCGGGATCCTACGAGCAGTACTTC. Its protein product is CASSLVSGLAGSYEQYF.

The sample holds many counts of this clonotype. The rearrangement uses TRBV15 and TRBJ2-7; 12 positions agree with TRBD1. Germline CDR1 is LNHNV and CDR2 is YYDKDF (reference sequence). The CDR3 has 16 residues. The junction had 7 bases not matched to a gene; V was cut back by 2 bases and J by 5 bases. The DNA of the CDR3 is TGTGCCACCAGCAGACACCCGGGACAGGGGGCTGACGAGCAGTACTTC. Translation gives CATSRHPGQGADEQYF.

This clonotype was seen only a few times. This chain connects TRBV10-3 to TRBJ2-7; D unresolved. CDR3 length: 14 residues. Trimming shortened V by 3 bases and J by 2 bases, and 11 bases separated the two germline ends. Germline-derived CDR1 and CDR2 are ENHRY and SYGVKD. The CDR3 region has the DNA TGTGCCATCAGTGACGGCCAGGCCACCTACGAGCAGTACTTC. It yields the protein CAISDGQATYEQYF.

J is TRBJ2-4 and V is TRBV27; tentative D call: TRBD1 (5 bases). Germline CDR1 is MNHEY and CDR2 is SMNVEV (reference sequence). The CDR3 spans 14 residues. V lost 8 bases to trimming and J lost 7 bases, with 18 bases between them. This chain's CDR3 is CASGSPGKGNIQYF. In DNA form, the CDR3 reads TGTGCCAGCGGATCCCCAGGGAAGGGGAACATTCAGTACTTC.